This T cell receptor (beta chain) is from a study of T cell responses to AZD1222 COVID-19 vaccine listed by TCRdb under 2021. General notes on the study: AZD1222 recipients with second doses at about 4 weeks or about 12 weeks were pooled, because spike-specific TCR depth and breadth did not differ between schedules. A total of 233 trial participants underwent TCR sequencing, of whom roughly 210 had received two doses of AZD1222 and roughly 26 had received two doses of the MenACWY control vaccine. Trial participants were enrolled by age into subgroups of 18-55, 56-69 and 70-plus years, and roughly 150, 30 and 60 TCR-sequenced participants, respectively, were included in these subgroups.

Points on this clone: No antigen is known for it. No base qualities exist here, and no much larger clone lies one base off it.

On the study overall, not on this receptor specifically: In the small 56-69-year group, the increase in depth fell short of significance, most likely because of low power. After two AZD1222 doses, spike-specific TCR breadth and depth were significantly higher than at day 0 and than in MenACWY recipients. Participants were mostly white British and included more females than males, and it was suggested by the authors that clonal diversity may have been underestimated. Vaccine-associated CD4 TCRs spanned the whole spike protein, with dominant responses in regions 160-218 and 743-854. Because no day 14 peak-response samples were available, the repertoires could be characterized only after the peak T cell response. Conclusions about previously exposed vaccinees are limited, since just a handful of AZD1222 recipients were seropositive for SARS-CoV-2 at baseline. Epitopes outside the regions mutated in the B.1.351 and B.1.1.7 variants were reportedly recognized by nearly half of the unique spike-specific TCRs.

The CDR3 regions of human TCRbeta chains were analyzed by immunosequencing. Per the original workflow: Repertoire TCRs were checked for matches against a reference library of SARS-CoV-2-specific TCRs that had been generated using the MIRA antigen-specificity platform. Breadth was defined as the fraction of unique TCRs that were SARS-CoV-2-associated. Depth was defined as the fraction of total T cells that were SARS-CoV-2-associated. Using the MIRA data, every spike-specific TCR was mapped to the spike region that the TCR reacted to and assigned to either a CD4 or a CD8 class. Log10-transformed breadth and depth values were compared by one-way ANOVA with Sidak's multiple comparisons tests. TCRdb's version of the immuneACCESS table is confined to in-frame rearrangements and falls short of the full clone set. An unresolved V gene accounts for under half of the shortfall where checked; the remainder is of unknown origin. V, J and clone size reflect that table, while D and trimming were determined from the DNA. This sample is represented by some 140,000 clones; 85% to 90% of them were singletons. The ten largest clones capture around 5% of the sample.

This specimen's time point label, interpreted: baseline before first vaccination. The vaccinee samples were drawn from two UK trials, COV001 and COV002, one of which was a single-blind randomized controlled phase 2/3 trial testing AZD1222 (ChAdOx1 nCoV-19) in healthy adults. For TCRbeta chain sequencing, PBMC samples were collected from trial participants at day 0 and at day 28 after the second dose. Source: peripheral blood, taken on day 0 of AZD1222 vaccination. The receptor was derived from an adult in good health.

The DNA sequence follows: TGTGCCAGCAGCTTAAATTTTCCGGGAGTCGCTTTCTTT. This gives the protein CASSLNFPGVAFF. Rearrangement joined TRBV11-3 to TRBJ1-1; confidence is insufficient to name the D gene. The germline V gene supplies CDR1 SGHNT and CDR2 YENEEA. The V end loses 2 bases and the J end loses 11 bases, and a stretch of 15 bases separates them. Its CDR3 holds 13 amino acids, cysteine through phenylalanine. The kept DNA is CDR3 alone, 39 bases in frame from the first base.